Presented here are 3 T cell receptor beta chains from one specimen sequenced in a study of regulatory T cells in long-lasting Graves disease (dated by TCRdb to about 2021). This specimen's time point label, per the study, means: persistent/refractory GD, antithyroid drugs over 5 years with positive TRAb. For both TCR sequencing and RNA sequencing, RNA was extracted from PBMCs using TRIzol. Receptor amplification or capture employed multiplex PCR. The sample was run on an Illumina HiSeq 4000. TCR beta libraries were built with iRepertoire HTBI primers and Arm-PCR amplification of CDR3 regions. Using fastp at Q25 and MiXCR, TCRdb reprocessed the public reads and kept productive beta chains. Rows merge per CDR3 protein into single entries with the most common DNA and genes. A total of about 290,000 distinct CDR3 sequences appear in this sample, around 23% of them only once. The top ten clones comprise more than 50% of the sample.

The sample was peripheral blood mononuclear cells (PBMCs), taken when the disease was refractory, from a patient treated with antithyroid drugs. The receptors were sampled from a female donor with Graves disease.

The chain carries TRBV7-2 and TRBJ1-3, with D maybe TRBD1 (6 bases). V gave up 1 base and J gave up 2 bases, with 9 bases separating them. This CDR3 spans 15 amino acids. Germline V CDR1 and CDR2: SGHTA, FQGNSA. The CDR3 DNA follows: TGTGCCAGCAGCTTAGGGGGGCTTACTGGAAACACCATATATTTT. It translates to CASSLGGLTGNTIYF.

This chain connects TRBV4-1 to TRBJ1-3; 8 bases align to TRBD1. V gave up 3 bases and J gave up 4 bases; unmatched junction bases: 8. Per the germline V gene, CDR1 is MGHRA and CDR2 is YSYEKL. CDR3 length: 16 residues. In DNA, the CDR3 is TGCGCCAGCAGCCAGGATGGACAGGGCCGGGGAAACACCATATATTTT. Translated: CASSQDGQGRGNTIYF.

This clonotype was seen repeatedly, ten times or more. The chain recombines TRBV6-2 or TRBV6-3 with TRBJ2-1, with TRBD1 as a possible D gene (6 bases). The germline V and J ends were trimmed by 0 bases and 5 bases, with 11 bases remaining between them. The CDR3 loop spans 15 amino acids. From germline, CDR1 is MNHEY and CDR2 SVGEGT. This CDR3 reads CASSYSRGWDNEQFF. CDR3 in DNA: TGTGCCAGCAGTTACTCCAGGGGATGGGACAATGAGCAGTTCTTC.